Listed below are T cell receptor beta chains from one sample, sequenced in a study of cytomegalovirus exposure and HLA in healthy donors. The repertoire was sequenced with immunoSEQ multiplex PCR; TCRdb's copy has only in-frame clones and lacks some. The table includes some 140,000 clones, 65% to 85% detected once. What was sequenced was PBMCs. The receptors were gathered from a man younger than 30 in good health and CMV-seronegative. Each CDR3 is given with its conserved first and last residue. A clone size is listed for some rows: how often the clone was seen (once, few, many), or a class if it is expanded.

CDR3	J	V	size
CAIRQDNSPLHF	TRBJ1-6	TRBV10-3	.
CASSPRTWNTEAFF	TRBJ1-1	TRBV11-2	.
CASSLWQVTGELFF	TRBJ2-2	TRBV5-4	.
CASSRGNNYGYTF	TRBJ1-2	TRBV7-9	.
CASSQGYVGTGLNNEQFF	TRBJ2-1	TRBV14	.
CASGLVARQGESDTQYF	TRBJ2-3	TRBV12-5	.
CASSLVGTGVYEQYF	TRBJ2-7	TRBV7-2	.
CASSWTGGAGGYTF	TRBJ1-2	TRBV7-9	.
CATSKGQQVGSNQPQHF	TRBJ1-5	TRBV15	.
CASSFRGGNTEAFF	TRBJ1-1	TRBV27	.
CASSLAEGTGGYIGNQPQHF	TRBJ1-5	TRBV5-8	.
CSSSQKSYGAFF	TRBJ1-1	TRBV7-9	.
CASSLAGYNSPLHF	TRBJ1-6	TRBV7-2	.
CASSQFPGQGSEKLFF	TRBJ1-4	TRBV5-4	.
CASSQHRMKGTEAFF	TRBJ1-1	TRBV6-1	.
CASSFGGWDSGQYF	TRBJ2-7	TRBV5-5	.
CASSREGGRNTIYF	TRBJ1-3	TRBV7-9	.
CASSPPTGGDEKLFF	TRBJ1-4	TRBV19	.
CASSPGRANYGYTF	TRBJ1-2	TRBV11-2	.
CASSPPGKEGYTF	TRBJ1-2	TRBV7-2	.
CASSPRPGQGWTNTGELFF	TRBJ2-2	TRBV18	.
CASSPRLAGLPDTQYF	TRBJ2-3	TRBV7-8	.
CASRVAGAYNSPLHF	TRBJ1-6	TRBV5-4	.
CASSAGSVDEQFF	TRBJ2-1	TRBV9	.
CASSPGGTGTDTQYF	TRBJ2-3	TRBV5-4	.
CASSPQGQGKGDTQYF	TRBJ2-3	TRBV5-1	.
CASSEWAGGLGKLFF	TRBJ1-4	TRBV2	.
CASSHYPRGNIQYF	TRBJ2-4	TRBV10-2	.
CASSETIFPYEQYF	TRBJ2-7	TRBV2	.
CASSLGTGGYTF	TRBJ1-2	TRBV7-9	once
CASTSGGGMNTEAFF	TRBJ1-1	TRBV13	.
CASSSGGNQPQHF	TRBJ1-5	TRBV7-2	.
CASSQDGGVGGYTF	TRBJ1-2	TRBV4-3	.
CASSIDPAPRTEAFF	TRBJ1-1	TRBV19	.
CASSHPGTGVEKLFF	TRBJ1-4	TRBV4-1	few
CASSYPQYEAFF	TRBJ1-1	TRBV6-6	.
CASSQPKGGSHGYAF	TRBJ1-2	TRBV4-2	.
CAWSVGAGQPQHF	TRBJ1-5	TRBV30	few
CASSYSGGGGEKLFF	TRBJ1-4	TRBV6-6	.
CASTSLGGNQPQHF	TRBJ1-5	TRBV6-6	few
CASREFGGGATGELFF	TRBJ2-2	TRBV2	.
CASSLGRGQGEQYF	TRBJ2-7	TRBV5-4	.
CASSLLGQGMGYTF	TRBJ1-2	TRBV7-2	.
CASSIPNTGRGNIQYF	TRBJ2-4	TRBV19	once
CASSESGLLNTEAFF	TRBJ1-1	TRBV2	.
CSVEEQGNYEQYF	TRBJ2-7	TRBV29-1	.
CASSPGVGGPTDTQYF	TRBJ2-3	TRBV11-2	.
CASSPPRGYEQYF	TRBJ2-7	TRBV7-9	few
CASSLTGSVTGELFF	TRBJ2-2	TRBV7-2	once
CASRTANYGYTF	TRBJ1-2	TRBV9	.
CSVEVQGYTEAFF	TRBJ1-1	TRBV29-1	.
CASSQDLGDSWNQPQHF	TRBJ1-5	TRBV4-1	.
CASSLTHAAGANVLTF	TRBJ2-6	TRBV27	once